The 14 T cell receptor beta chains below were found in one sample sequenced in a study of radiation and T cells in renal cell carcinoma (dated by TCRdb to about 2020). Interpreted using the paper, the time point label stands for: baseline pretreatment blood. The treatment or condition tag for this specimen amounts to: 15 Gy SBRT to primary tumor, nephrectomy 4 weeks later. The library came from the immunoSEQ multiplex PCR assay. Entries here come from immuneACCESS through TCRdb and include only in-frame sequences with V and J called. Some clones fail to appear in such tables; in the studies checked, an unresolved V gene covers under half of the shortfall, and the cause of the remainder is unknown. This sample holds approximately 140,000 clones; less than 90% were observed only once. Of the sample, approximately 4% falls within the top ten clones. Source: blood, taken from a patient whose treatment included radiotherapy and nephrectomy. The receptors were sampled from a woman aged 65 to 85 with renal cell carcinoma.

The V and J genes are TRBV30 and TRBJ1-3; D uncertain. CDR3 length: 12 residues. Trimming took off 0 bases at V and 4 bases at J, with 4 bases between the two ends. Germline V CDR1 and CDR2: GTSNPN, SVGIG (reference sequence). CDR3 bases: TGTGCCTGGAGTGTATCCGGAAACACCATATATTTT. Translated: CAWSVSGNTIYF.

The chain combines TRBV5-1 with TRBJ2-2; 8 positions agree with TRBD2. The CDR3 has 16 amino acids. The germline gives CDR1 SGHRS, CDR2 YFSETQ. V shed 2 bases, J shed 4 bases, and the junction held 7 bases outside the gene matches. As DNA, the CDR3 is TGCGCCAGCAGCTTAGGAATAGCGGGGATCACCGGGGAGCTGTTTTTT. Protein sequence: CASSLGIAGITGELFF.

Points on this clone: Germline is not matched at one junction end, which may reflect a read error. The chain links TRBV7-2 to TRBJ1-3; D gene uncertain. This CDR3 region has 16 residues. Germline CDR1 SGHTA, CDR2 FQGNSA. Here the CDR3 DNA reads TGTGCCAGCAGATTAGGAGGACTTCTCTCTGGAAACACCATATATTTT. The encoded protein is CASRLGGLLSGNTIYF.

The chain joins TRBV18 to TRBJ1-1, with D possibly matching TRBD1 (6 bases). Trimming removed 6 bases from V and 5 bases from J, with 13 bases in between. Germline V gives CDR1 KGHSH, CDR2 LQKENI. The CDR3 has 13 amino acids. In DNA, the CDR3 is TGTGCCAGCTCTAATTATCAGGGGACTGAAGCTTTCTTT. Its translation: CASSNYQGTEAFF.

This clone has only a few counts. The rearrangement uses TRBV20-1 and TRBJ1-1; D is unclear. This CDR3 is 11 amino acids long. CDR1 and CDR2 from the germline V gene are DFQATT and SNEGSKA (reference sequence). Trimming cost V 8 bases and J 0 bases, with 7 bases left between them. The CDR3 is CSTGLNTEAFF. CDR3 coding DNA: TGCAGTACTGGTCTGAACACTGAAGCTTTCTTT.

The chain is built from TRBV7-2 and TRBJ1-2; weak D call: TRBD1 (5 bases). CDR1 and CDR2 (germline): SGHTA, FQGNSA. V was pared by 7 bases and J by 8 bases, with 20 bases between. The CDR3 runs 14 residues. This CDR3 is CASTRGGSERGYTF. The CDR3 DNA is TGTGCCAGCACCCGGGGGGGGTCGGAACGCGGCTACACCTTC.

The chain carries TRBV5-1 and TRBJ1-1; 10 nucleotides agree with TRBD1. The V gene end was trimmed by 4 bases and the J gene end by 0 bases; junction bases not matched to a gene: 6. The CDR3 spans 16 residues. CDR1 is SGHRS, CDR2 YFSETQ, per germline. CDR3 residues: CASSPGQGGLNTEAFF. CDR3 coding DNA: TGCGCCAGCAGCCCCGGACAGGGGGGTCTGAACACTGAAGCTTTCTTT.

The chain is built from TRBV6-1 and TRBJ1-5; weak D call: TRBD1 (6 bases). Trimming took off 6 bases at V and 0 bases at J, with 9 bases between the two ends. The germline V gene has CDR1 MNHNS and CDR2 SASEGT. The CDR3 is 14 residues long. This CDR3 reads CASSHRDSNQPQHF. DNA for the CDR3: TGTGCCAGCAGCCACAGGGATAGCAATCAGCCCCAGCATTTT.

The chain carries TRBV7-9 and TRBJ2-1; TRBD2 aligns across 10 bases. CDR3 size: 15 residues. The V segment lost 1 base and the J segment 10 bases; nucleotides outside the gene matches: 7. Germline CDR1 SEHNR, CDR2 FQNEAQ (reference sequence). This CDR3 is CASSLGGTSVREQFF. Written as DNA, the CDR3 is TGTGCCAGCAGCTTAGGAGGGACTAGCGTAAGAGAGCAGTTCTTC.

The CDR3 protein is CASSWGTGGGTDTQYF. The CDR3 bases are TGTGCCAGCAGCTGGGGGACAGGGGGCGGCACAGATACGCAGTATTTT. The chain recombines TRBV7-3 with TRBJ2-3; 12 bases agree with TRBD1. V shed 4 bases and J 1 base; nucleotides not matched to a gene: 3. CDR1 is SGHTA and CDR2 is FQGTGA in the germline V gene. This CDR3 is built from 16 residues.

Note on this clone: As the CDR3 is not closed by the conserved phenylalanine or tryptophan, this likely results from a read error. This chain joins TRBV4-1 and TRBJ1-1, with D tentatively TRBD1 (5 bases). CDR1 and CDR2 (germline): MGHRA, YSYEKL. The V and J ends lost 1 base and 4 bases respectively, with 16 bases between them. The CDR3 totals 16 residues. The CDR3 sequence: CASSQGGKGFGTEAFS. The DNA of the CDR3 is TGCGCCAGCAGCCAAGGGGGTAAGGGGTTCGGCACTGAAGCTTTCTCT.

CDR3 bases: TGTGCCAGCAGCCCTGGACTAGCGGGGTTCCATATTCAGAACACCGGGGAGCTGTTTTTT. It is translated as CASSPGLAGFHIQNTGELFF. This rearrangement joins TRBV5-4 to TRBJ2-2; the match to TRBD2 covers 12 bases. The CDR3 has 20 amino acids. Germline trimming cut 4 bases from V and 1 base from J; bases unmatched to any gene: 14. Germline V lookup: CDR1 SGHNT, CDR2 YYREEE (reference sequence). Filled out from reference TRBV5-4 and TRBJ2-2, the complete variable domain reads ETGVTQSPTHLIKTRGQQVTLRCSSQSGHNTVSWYQQALGQGPQFIFQYYREEENGRGNFPPRFSGLQFPNYSSELNVNALELDDSALYLCASSPGLAGFHIQNTGELFFGEGSRLTVL.

In DNA, the CDR3 is TGTGCCAGCACCTTAACCGGGCTCCTGGGGGGGGAGCTGTTTTTT. This codes for CASTLTGLLGGELFF. V is TRBV6-6 and J is TRBJ2-2; no definite D call. CDR1 MNHNY and CDR2 SVGAGI come from the germline V gene (reference sequence). V lost 7 bases and J 8 bases, leaving 20 bases between the germline ends. The CDR3 is 15 amino acids.

This clone occurred once. The chain recombines TRBV7-2 with TRBJ2-3; 8 nucleotides align to TRBD2. The CDR3 has 18 residues. Trimming took 3 bases from V and 2 from J; bases not matched to a gene: 13. Germline V gene lookup returns CDR1 SGHTA and CDR2 FQGNSA. The CDR3 spells CASSLVASGPLITDTQYF. DNA of the CDR3: TGTGCCAGCAGCTTGGTTGCTAGCGGGCCTCTGATCACAGATACGCAGTATTTT.